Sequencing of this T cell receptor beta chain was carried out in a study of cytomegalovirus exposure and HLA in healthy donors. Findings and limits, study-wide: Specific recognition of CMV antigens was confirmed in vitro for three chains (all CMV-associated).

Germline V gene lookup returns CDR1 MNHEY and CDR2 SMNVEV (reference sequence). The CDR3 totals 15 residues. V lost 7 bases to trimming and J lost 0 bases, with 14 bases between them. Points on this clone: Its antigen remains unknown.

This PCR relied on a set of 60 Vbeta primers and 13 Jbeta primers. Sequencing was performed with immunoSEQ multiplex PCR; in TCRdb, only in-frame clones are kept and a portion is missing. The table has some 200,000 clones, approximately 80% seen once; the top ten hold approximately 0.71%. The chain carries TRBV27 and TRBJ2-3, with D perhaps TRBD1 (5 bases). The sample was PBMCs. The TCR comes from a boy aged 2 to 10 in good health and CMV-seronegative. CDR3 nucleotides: TGTGCCAGCACGGGTCAGGGTCTCAGCACAGATACGCAGTATTTT. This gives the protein CASTGQGLSTDTQYF.